This T cell receptor (beta chain) appears in the sequencing data of a study of blood T cell repertoires in COVID-19. Study-wide background: In each case, the material was cDNA or gDNA derived from T cells, B-cell-depleted T cells, or PBMCs.

V dropped 2 bases and J dropped 1; count of bases not matched to a gene: 2. The CDR3 sequence is 14 residues long. Germline V gives CDR1 GTSNPN, CDR2 SVGIG (reference sequence). In the original processing: Estimation of nucleated cell counts relied on the amplification of reference gene primers. Assay: immunoSEQ multiplex PCR; the TCRdb copy retains only in-frame clones and omits some. Clonal size and the V and J genes are those of that table, whereas D and trimming came from the DNA. The data show approximately 670,000 clones, around 90% seen once. The rearrangement joins TRBV30 to TRBJ2-3; the match to TRBD2 covers 8 bases. The sample consisted of peripheral blood. The sequence derives from a woman younger than 35 with acute or convalescent COVID-19. The CDR3 spells CAWSSGGGTDTQYF. CDR3 DNA sequence: TGTGCCTGGAGTTCCGGGGGGGGCACAGATACGCAGTATTTT.